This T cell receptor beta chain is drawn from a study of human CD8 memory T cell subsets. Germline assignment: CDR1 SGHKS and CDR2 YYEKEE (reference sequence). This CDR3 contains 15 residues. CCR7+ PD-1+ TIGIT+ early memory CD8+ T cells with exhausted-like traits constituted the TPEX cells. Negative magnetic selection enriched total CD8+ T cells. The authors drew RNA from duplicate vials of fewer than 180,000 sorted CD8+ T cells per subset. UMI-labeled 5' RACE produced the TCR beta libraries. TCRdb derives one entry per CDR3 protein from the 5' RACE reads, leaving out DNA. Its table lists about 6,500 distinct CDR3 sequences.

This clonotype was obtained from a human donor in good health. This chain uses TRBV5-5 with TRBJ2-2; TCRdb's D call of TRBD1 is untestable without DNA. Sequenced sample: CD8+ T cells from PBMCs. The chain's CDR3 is CASSLTGTGAGELFF.